The 17 T cell receptor beta chains below come from one sample, sequenced in a study of blood T cell repertoires in COVID-19. Sequencing was performed with immunoSEQ multiplex PCR; in TCRdb, only in-frame clones are kept and a portion is missing. The table has some 490,000 clones, 75% to 90% seen once. The sequenced sample consisted of PBMCs or T cells enriched from blood (not recorded which). The receptors here all came from an older woman who had recovered from COVID-19.

The chain recombines TRBV5-1 with TRBJ2-2; no clear D gene. CDR3 size: 14 residues. Trimming took 0 bases from V and 3 from J, leaving 6 bases between them. Germline CDR1 reads SGHRS; CDR2 reads YFSETQ. The CDR3 loop is CASSLVADTGELFF. As DNA, the CDR3 is TGCGCCAGCAGCTTGGTCGCAGACACCGGGGAGCTGTTTTTT.

The gene calls are TRBV30 and TRBJ2-7; perhaps TRBD1 as D (5 bases). CDR1 is GTSNPN, CDR2 SVGIG, per germline (reference sequence). CDR3 size: 13 residues. Deletions cut 0 bases from V and 11 bases from J, with 17 bases between. The CDR3: CAWSVGGLQVKYF. For the CDR3, the DNA is TGTGCCTGGAGTGTGGGCGGTTTACAGGTCAAGTACTTC.

V usage is TRBV20-1 and J usage is TRBJ1-1; D gene unclear. Germline V gene data show CDR1 as DFQATT and CDR2 as SNEGSKA (reference sequence). V lost 4 bases and J lost 3, with 6 bases in between. The CDR3 has 11 amino acids. This CDR3 reads CSANIYTEAFF. The CDR3 region has the DNA TGCAGTGCTAATATCTACACTGAAGCTTTCTTT.

The genes are TRBV7-2 and TRBJ2-3, with a weak D call TRBD2 (6 bases). Germline CDR1 is SGHTA and CDR2 is FQGNSA. The CDR3 consists of 15 residues. Trimming took off 4 bases at V and 3 bases at J, with 14 bases between the two ends. CDR3 nucleotides: TGTGCCAGCAGCTCCGCGGCGGGGCGGACAGATACGCAGTATTTT. It translates to CASSSAAGRTDTQYF.

This clone was seen a single time. The gene calls are TRBV10-3 and TRBJ2-2; D gene uncertain. Per germline, CDR1 ENHRY and CDR2 SYGVKD. The V end was cut by 10 bases, the J end by 4 bases, with 7 bases between. The CDR3 spans 11 residues. CDR3: CATSSTGELFF. CDR3 nucleotide sequence: TGTGCCACCAGCTCCACCGGGGAGCTGTTTTTT.

The chain is built from TRBV29-1 and TRBJ2-3; D not certain. CDR1 SQVTM and CDR2 ANQGSEA come from the germline V gene. Trimming stripped 4 bases from V and 1 base from J, with 3 bases between. The CDR3 is 11 residues long. CDR3 loop: CSVAGTDTQYF. The CDR3 DNA reads TGCAGCGTTGCAGGCACAGATACGCAGTATTTT.

Concerning this clone itself: This sample includes further DNA sequences coding for the same CDR3. This chain connects TRBV11-2 to TRBJ1-3; D not certain. The CDR3 totals 15 residues. Germline V CDR1 and CDR2: SGHAT, FQNNGV. The V end was cut by 0 bases, the J end by 0 bases, with 6 bases between. The CDR3 loop is CASSLDSLSGNTIYF. The CDR3 DNA is TGTGCCAGCAGCTTAGATTCTCTCTCTGGAAACACCATATATTTT.

V gene TRBV4-1 combines with J gene TRBJ2-7, with D tentatively TRBD1 (6 bases). The V end lost 1 base, the J end lost 0 bases, and 10 bases lay between the germline ends. The CDR3 is made up of 15 amino acids. Germline CDR1 and CDR2: MGHRA and YSYEKL. CDR3 in amino acids: CASSQGQGSSYEQYV. In DNA form, the CDR3 reads TGCGCCAGCAGCCAAGGGCAGGGGAGCTCCTACGAGCAGTACGTC.

This chain uses TRBV19 with TRBJ1-5; D unresolved. Germline V gene lookup returns CDR1 LNHDA and CDR2 SQIVND (reference sequence). The V gene lost 5 bases and the J gene lost 5 bases, with 7 bases spanning the gap. The CDR3 is 12 amino acids. CDR3 DNA: TGTGCCAGTAGTTTCCGGGATCAGCCCCAGCATTTT. Amino acid sequence: CASSFRDQPQHF.

The rearrangement links TRBV12-3 or TRBV12-4 to TRBJ1-2, with D unclear. The V gene lost 2 bases and the J gene lost 7 bases, with 8 bases spanning the gap. CDR3 length: 12 amino acids. The CDR3 reads CASSLSAGGYTF. The CDR3 region has the DNA TGTGCCAGCAGTTTATCCGCGGGTGGCTACACCTTC.

The chain has TRBV6-5 and TRBJ1-2, with D maybe TRBD1 (6 bases). Germline V gene data show CDR1 as MNHEY and CDR2 as SVGAGI. The CDR3 runs 13 residues. The V end lost 8 bases, the J end lost 0 bases, and 10 bases lay between the germline ends. The CDR3 DNA follows: TGTGCCAGCCGGACAGCAGCTAACTATGGCTACACCTTC. Protein: CASRTAANYGYTF.

The chain carries TRBV19 and TRBJ2-3; weak D call: TRBD2 (5 bases). Trimming took 4 bases from V and 4 from J, leaving 12 bases between them. Germline lookup yields CDR1 LNHDA and CDR2 SQIVND (reference sequence). This CDR3 comprises 14 residues. In DNA, the CDR3 is TGTGCCAGTAGTACCCGGGGAAGGGCAGATACGCAGTATTTT. This translates into CASSTRGRADTQYF.

In this sample, this clone turned up once. This chain joins TRBV19 and TRBJ1-5, with 9 bases that match TRBD1. Trimming at V came to 7 bases and at J to 5 bases, leaving 12 bases not matched to a gene. This CDR3 is 16 amino acids long. Germline-derived CDR1 and CDR2 are LNHDA and SQIVND (reference sequence). The CDR3 DNA sequence: TGTGCCAGTACCACCTTACCGGGACAGGGTCATCAGCCCCAGCATTTT. Protein sequence: CASTTLPGQGHQPQHF.

The chain's CDR3 is CASTIRGQGYGYTF. The DNA of the CDR3 is TGTGCCAGTACCATAAGGGGGCAGGGCTATGGCTACACCTTC. This rearrangement joins TRBV19 to TRBJ1-2, with 7 positions matching TRBD1. Germline V gene lookup returns CDR1 LNHDA and CDR2 SQIVND (reference sequence). CDR3 length: 14 amino acids. Losses at the gene ends were 7 bases for V and 4 bases for J; bases not matched to a gene: 9.

This clone was observed a single time. The rearrangement links TRBV2 to TRBJ2-4; 7 bases fit TRBD1. Germline V CDR1 and CDR2: SNHLY, FYNNEI. V trimming: 6 bases; J trimming: 0 bases; junction bases outside the gene matches: 17. The CDR3 has 19 amino acids. CDR3 DNA: TGTGCCAGCAGGGAGACTACAGGGGACGCAAACCTAGCCAAAAACATTCAGTACTTC. Its protein product is CASRETTGDANLAKNIQYF. Together with reference TRBV2 and TRBJ2-4, the CDR3 gives the full variable domain: EPEVTQTPSHQVTQMGQEVILRCVPISNHLYFYWYRQILGQKVEFLVSFYNNEISEKSEIFDDQFSVERPDGSNFTLKIRSTKLEDSAMYFCASRETTGDANLAKNIQYFGAGTRLSVL.

The chain employs TRBV19 and TRBJ1-3; D remains unclear. Trimming removed 3 bases from V and 0 bases from J, with 9 bases in between. From germline, CDR1 is LNHDA and CDR2 SQIVND (reference sequence). This CDR3 contains 15 residues. The CDR3 here is CASSIISSSGNTIYF. In DNA form, the CDR3 reads TGTGCCAGTAGTATTATCTCGAGCTCTGGAAACACCATATATTTT.

The chain couples TRBV6-5 to TRBJ2-6, with 11 bases lining up with TRBD1. This CDR3 has 15 amino acids. Germline lookup yields CDR1 MNHEY and CDR2 SVGAGI. After removal of 10 bases from V and 4 bases from J, the junction contained 6 bases not matched to a gene. CDR3 loop: CATGQGAVGANVLTF. The CDR3 DNA reads as TGTGCCACAGGACAGGGGGCTGTGGGGGCCAACGTCCTGACTTTC.